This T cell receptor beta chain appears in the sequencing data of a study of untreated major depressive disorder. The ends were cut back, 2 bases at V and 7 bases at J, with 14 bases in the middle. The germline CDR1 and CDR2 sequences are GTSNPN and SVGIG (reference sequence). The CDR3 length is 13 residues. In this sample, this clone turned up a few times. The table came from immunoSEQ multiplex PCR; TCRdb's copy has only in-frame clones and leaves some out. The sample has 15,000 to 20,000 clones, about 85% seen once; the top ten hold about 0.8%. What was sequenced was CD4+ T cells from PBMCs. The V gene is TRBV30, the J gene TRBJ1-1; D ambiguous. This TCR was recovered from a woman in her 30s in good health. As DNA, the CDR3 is TGTGCCTGGAGTAGGAACGAGCGGGGTGAAGCTTTCTTT. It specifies CAWSRNERGEAFF.